This T cell receptor beta chain was sequenced during a study of early T cells in non-severe SARS-CoV-2 infection. Study in general: Unpaired chains resulted from sequencing bulk RNA of unsorted whole blood.

Individual cDNA molecules each received unique molecular identifiers attached to them. TCRdb passed the 5' RACE reads through MiXCR, listing each CDR3 protein once. The sample carries about 73,000 distinct CDR3 sequences, around 13% recorded once. The CDR3 covers 15 residues. V shed 1 base, J shed 4 bases, and the junction held 2 bases outside the gene matches. General study findings and limits: Clonotype matching in VDJdb favored anti-spike CD8 responses and did not capture private and CD4 specificities.

A note on this clonotype: What it binds is unknown.

Source material: whole blood. The rearrangement links TRBV12-3 or TRBV12-4 to TRBJ2-7, with 12 bases that match TRBD2. This clonotype originated in an adult who was a healthcare worker with PCR-confirmed SARS-CoV-2 infection or an uninfected control (not recorded which). CDR3 DNA sequence: TGTGCCAGCAGTTTAGGGACTAGCGGGGTATACGAGCAGTACTTC. It specifies CASSLGTSGVYEQYF.